The subject of this entry is one T cell receptor (beta chain). The antigen remains undetermined. J lost 6 bases, V lost 4 bases, and 4 bases had no gene match. The CDR3 runs to 13 residues. CDR1 MGHRA and CDR2 YSYEKL come from the germline V gene. These data come from a study of cytomegalovirus exposure and HLA in healthy donors. Turning to the study itself: The 120 validation repertoires used the same platform as the roughly 670 first-cohort repertoires (as reported by a later analysis). Study outcomes and limitations: It was confirmed in vitro that a few of the CMV-associated chains were specific for CMV antigens. Most TCR sequences proved rare, with some public TCRs found in many donors. The study designated 150 to 200 TCR beta chains cytomegalovirus-associated.

Using immunoSEQ multiplex PCR, the repertoire was profiled, and TCRdb retains in-frame clones only, with some absent. This sample carries roughly 56,000 clones, 93% of them seen once, and the ten largest clones take more than 1.5%. This sequence was found in a woman under 30 in good health and CMV-seropositive. The sample comprised PBMCs. This rearrangement joins TRBV4-1 to TRBJ1-2, with 8 bases aligning to TRBD1. The CDR3 reads CASSLGQGDGYTF. The CDR3 DNA sequence: TGCGCCAGCAGCCTTGGACAGGGTGATGGCTACACCTTC.